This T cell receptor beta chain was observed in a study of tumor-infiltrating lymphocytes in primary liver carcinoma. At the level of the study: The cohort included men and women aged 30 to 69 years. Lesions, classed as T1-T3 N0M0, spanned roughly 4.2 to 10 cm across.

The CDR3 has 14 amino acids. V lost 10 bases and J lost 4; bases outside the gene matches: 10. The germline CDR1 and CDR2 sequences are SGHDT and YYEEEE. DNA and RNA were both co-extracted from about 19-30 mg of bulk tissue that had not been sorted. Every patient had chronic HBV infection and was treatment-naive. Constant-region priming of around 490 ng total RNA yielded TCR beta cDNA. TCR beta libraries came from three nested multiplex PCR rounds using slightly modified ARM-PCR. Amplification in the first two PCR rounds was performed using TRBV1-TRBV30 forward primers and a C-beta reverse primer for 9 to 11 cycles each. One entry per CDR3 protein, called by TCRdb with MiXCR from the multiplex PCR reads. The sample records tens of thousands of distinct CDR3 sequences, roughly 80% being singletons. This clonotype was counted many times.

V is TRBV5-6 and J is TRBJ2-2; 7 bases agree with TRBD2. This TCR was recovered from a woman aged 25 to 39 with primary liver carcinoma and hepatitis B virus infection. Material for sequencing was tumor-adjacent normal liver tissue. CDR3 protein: CASRVAGVTGELFF. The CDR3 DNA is TGTGCCTCCCGGGTGGCGGGAGTCACCGGGGAGCTGTTTTTT.